Listed below are T cell receptor beta chains from one sample, sequenced in a study of blood T cell repertoires in COVID-19. Measured with immunoSEQ multiplex PCR; TCRdb has only the in-frame clones, and not every one. In the table there are about 120,000 clones, roughly 85% of which are singletons. The specimen sequenced was peripheral blood. All receptors derive from a man aged 80 or over with acute or convalescent COVID-19. Both conserved end residues are part of each CDR3. The D gene is left open where the match is weak. Size values are once, few and many counts, or a class for expanded clones, and some rows have none.

abundance: .
d_gene: .
v_gene: TRBV6-5
j_gene: TRBJ1-2
CDR3aa: CASSYDTGRRSGYTF
CDR3nt: TGTGCCAGCAGTTACGATACAGGGCGGCGGTCTGGCTACACCTTC

abundance: .
d_gene: .
v_gene: TRBV6-5
j_gene: TRBJ2-1
CDR3aa: CASRGGGRGNEQFF
CDR3nt: TGTGCCAGCAGAGGGGGAGGGAGGGGCAATGAGCAGTTCTTC

abundance: .
d_gene: .
v_gene: TRBV5-1
j_gene: TRBJ2-3
CDR3aa: CASSPGSITRATDTQYF
CDR3nt: TGCGCCAGCAGCCCGGGCTCTATAACTAGAGCGACAGATACGCAGTATTTT

abundance: .
d_gene: .
v_gene: TRBV5-6
j_gene: TRBJ1-2
CDR3aa: CASSLKGDFYGYTF
CDR3nt: TGTGCCAGCAGCTTGAAAGGGGATTTTTATGGCTACACCTTC

abundance: .
d_gene: .
v_gene: TRBV11-3
j_gene: TRBJ2-7
CDR3aa: CASSPGATGVGYEQYF
CDR3nt: TGTGCCAGCAGCCCAGGGGCGACGGGTGTTGGCTACGAGCAGTACTTC

abundance: few
d_gene: .
v_gene: TRBV6-5
j_gene: TRBJ2-1
CDR3aa: CASSPRRTRDNEQFF
CDR3nt: TGTGCCAGCAGCCCCCGGCGGACAAGGGACAATGAGCAGTTCTTC

abundance: few
d_gene: .
v_gene: TRBV3-1/TRBV3-2
j_gene: TRBJ1-3
CDR3aa: CASSQGQFTGNTIYF
CDR3nt: TGTGCCAGCAGCCAAGGGCAGTTCACTGGAAACACCATATATTTT

abundance: once
d_gene: .
v_gene: TRBV18
j_gene: TRBJ2-7
CDR3aa: CASSPEKTRGSYEQYF
CDR3nt: TGTGCCAGCTCACCCGAGAAGACTAGGGGCTCCTACGAGCAGTACTTC

abundance: .
d_gene: TRBD2
v_gene: TRBV3-1/TRBV3-2
j_gene: TRBJ2-1
CDR3aa: CASSFPSGGPIRQFF
CDR3nt: TGTGCCAGCAGCTTTCCTAGCGGGGGGCCCATAAGGCAGTTCTTC

abundance: .
d_gene: .
v_gene: TRBV28
j_gene: TRBJ1-5
CDR3aa: CASSPPPRVRSNQPQHF
CDR3nt: TGTGCCAGCAGCCCACCCCCCCGGGTTCGGAGCAATCAGCCCCAGCATTTT

abundance: .
d_gene: .
v_gene: TRBV5-4
j_gene: TRBJ2-5
CDR3aa: CASSIQGRETQYF
CDR3nt: TGTGCCAGCAGCATACAGGGGAGGGAGACCCAGTACTTC

abundance: .
d_gene: .
v_gene: TRBV27
j_gene: TRBJ1-2
CDR3aa: CASSLSGGNYGYTF
CDR3nt: TGTGCCAGCAGTTTGTCCGGGGGTAACTATGGCTACACCTTC

abundance: .
d_gene: .
v_gene: TRBV2
j_gene: TRBJ1-1
CDR3aa: CASSSEVNTEAFF
CDR3nt: TGTGCCAGCAGTTCGGAGGTGAACACTGAAGCTTTCTTT

abundance: .
d_gene: .
v_gene: TRBV14
j_gene: TRBJ1-1
CDR3aa: CASSRLFLGNTEAFF
CDR3nt: TGTGCCAGCAGTCGACTCTTCCTGGGGAACACTGAAGCTTTCTTT

abundance: .
d_gene: TRBD1
v_gene: TRBV11-3
j_gene: TRBJ1-4
CDR3aa: CASSSGQGEKLFF
CDR3nt: TGTGCCAGCAGCTCCGGACAGGGGGAAAAACTGTTTTTT

abundance: .
d_gene: .
v_gene: TRBV6-2/TRBV6-3
j_gene: TRBJ1-5
CDR3aa: CASSYGGISNQPQHF
CDR3nt: TGTGCCAGCAGTTACGGGGGGATCAGCAATCAGCCCCAGCATTTT

abundance: .
d_gene: .
v_gene: TRBV7-9
j_gene: TRBJ1-3
CDR3aa: CASSPRTVSSGNTIYF
CDR3nt: TGTGCCAGCAGCCCCAGGACAGTCAGCTCTGGAAACACCATATATTTT

abundance: .
d_gene: TRBD1
v_gene: TRBV5-1
j_gene: TRBJ1-2
CDR3aa: CASSQQGGDGYTF
CDR3nt: TGCGCCAGCAGCCAACAGGGGGGAGATGGCTACACCTTC

abundance: .
d_gene: .
v_gene: TRBV18
j_gene: TRBJ1-4
CDR3aa: CASSSREELFF
CDR3nt: TGTGCCAGCTCATCGAGAGAAGAACTGTTTTTT

abundance: few
d_gene: .
v_gene: TRBV7-2
j_gene: TRBJ1-4
CDR3aa: CASSWAGVTNEKLFF
CDR3nt: TGTGCCAGCAGCTGGGCGGGAGTGACTAATGAAAAACTGTTTTTT

abundance: .
d_gene: .
v_gene: TRBV12-3/TRBV12-4
j_gene: TRBJ2-3
CDR3aa: CASSPGGQGTQYF
CDR3nt: TGTGCCAGCAGCCCCGGGGGGCAGGGTACGCAGTATTTT

abundance: .
d_gene: .
v_gene: TRBV6-5
j_gene: TRBJ1-1
CDR3aa: CASIGLGGGTEAFF
CDR3nt: TGTGCCAGCATTGGGTTGGGAGGAGGAACTGAAGCTTTCTTT

abundance: .
d_gene: TRBD1
v_gene: TRBV5-1
j_gene: TRBJ1-6
CDR3aa: CASSLETGVSSPLHF
CDR3nt: TGCGCCAGCAGCTTGGAGACAGGGGTGAGTTCACCCCTCCACTTT

abundance: .
d_gene: TRBD1
v_gene: TRBV9
j_gene: TRBJ1-5
CDR3aa: CASSRGLGNQPQHF
CDR3nt: TGTGCCAGCAGCAGGGGGCTCGGCAATCAGCCCCAGCATTTT

abundance: .
d_gene: TRBD1
v_gene: TRBV6-6
j_gene: TRBJ1-2
CDR3aa: CASSYSDRGAGYTF
CDR3nt: TGTGCCAGCAGTTACTCAGACAGGGGCGCTGGCTACACCTTC

abundance: .
d_gene: TRBD1
v_gene: TRBV24-1
j_gene: TRBJ1-6
CDR3aa: CATSGPTTGGAINSPLHF
CDR3nt: TGTGCCACCAGTGGCCCAACCACAGGGGGTGCTATTAATTCACCCCTCCACTTT

abundance: .
d_gene: .
v_gene: TRBV2
j_gene: TRBJ1-1
CDR3aa: CASSLYSGNTEAFF
CDR3nt: TGTGCCAGCAGCTTGTATTCGGGGAACACTGAAGCTTTCTTT

abundance: few
d_gene: TRBD2
v_gene: TRBV9
j_gene: TRBJ2-7
CDR3aa: CASSPDLAAGAGEQYF
CDR3nt: TGTGCCAGCAGCCCGGACCTTGCAGCGGGAGCAGGAGAGCAGTACTTC

abundance: .
d_gene: TRBD2
v_gene: TRBV5-1
j_gene: TRBJ2-3
CDR3aa: CASNRLAGGGSTDTQYF
CDR3nt: TGCGCCAGCAACCGACTAGCGGGGGGCGGTAGCACAGATACGCAGTATTTT

abundance: .
d_gene: .
v_gene: TRBV25-1
j_gene: TRBJ1-3
CDR3aa: CASTTGRTGNTIYF
CDR3nt: TGTGCCAGCACAACAGGGCGCACTGGAAACACCATATATTTT

abundance: .
d_gene: .
v_gene: TRBV24-1
j_gene: TRBJ2-7
CDR3aa: CATSGAGDREQYF
CDR3nt: TGTGCCACCAGTGGCGCGGGAGACAGGGAGCAGTACTTC

abundance: .
d_gene: .
v_gene: TRBV7-2
j_gene: TRBJ2-7
CDR3aa: CASSLGVYEQYF
CDR3nt: TGTGCCAGCAGCTTGGGAGTTTACGAGCAGTACTTC

abundance: few
d_gene: .
v_gene: TRBV18
j_gene: TRBJ1-6
CDR3aa: CASSPPRASGNSPLHF
CDR3nt: TGTGCCAGCTCACCACCGAGGGCAAGCGGGAATTCACCCCTCCACTTT

abundance: medium-sized
d_gene: .
v_gene: TRBV4-2
j_gene: TRBJ1-1
CDR3aa: CASSQEQGGSYTEAFF
CDR3nt: TGTGCCAGCAGCCAAGAACAAGGCGGGTCCTACACTGAAGCTTTCTTT

abundance: few
d_gene: .
v_gene: TRBV12-3/TRBV12-4
j_gene: TRBJ1-1
CDR3aa: CASSRGGSTEAFF
CDR3nt: TGTGCCAGCAGTCGGGGGGGGAGCACTGAAGCTTTCTTT

abundance: .
d_gene: .
v_gene: TRBV5-1
j_gene: TRBJ1-1
CDR3aa: CASSITTGTLYTEAFF
CDR3nt: TGCGCCAGCAGCATCACAACCGGGACACTTTACACTGAAGCTTTCTTT

abundance: .
d_gene: .
v_gene: TRBV27
j_gene: TRBJ1-1
CDR3aa: CASSPQGREPNTEAFF
CDR3nt: TGTGCCAGCAGTCCCCAGGGGAGGGAACCGAACACTGAAGCTTTCTTT

abundance: .
d_gene: .
v_gene: TRBV5-5
j_gene: TRBJ1-2
CDR3aa: CASSLLDKAPNYGYTF
CDR3nt: TGTGCCAGCAGCTTATTGGACAAAGCCCCTAACTATGGCTACACCTTC

abundance: .
d_gene: .
v_gene: TRBV6-5
j_gene: TRBJ1-2
CDR3aa: CASSQELRGYGYTF
CDR3nt: TGTGCCAGCAGTCAGGAGCTCAGGGGTTATGGCTACACCTTC

abundance: .
d_gene: TRBD1
v_gene: TRBV19
j_gene: TRBJ2-5
CDR3aa: CASNEGGQGAGTQYF
CDR3nt: TGTGCCAGTAATGAGGGGGGACAGGGGGCCGGGACCCAGTACTTC

abundance: few
d_gene: TRBD1
v_gene: TRBV7-8
j_gene: TRBJ1-1
CDR3aa: CASADRGAGGTEAFF
CDR3nt: TGTGCCAGCGCTGACAGGGGCGCCGGGGGCACTGAAGCTTTCTTT

abundance: .
d_gene: .
v_gene: TRBV5-5
j_gene: TRBJ1-5
CDR3aa: CASSFLPNSNQPQHF
CDR3nt: TGTGCCAGCAGCTTTTTGCCTAATAGCAATCAGCCCCAGCATTTT

abundance: .
d_gene: .
v_gene: TRBV4-3
j_gene: TRBJ1-1
CDR3aa: CASSQDQMSEAFF
CDR3nt: TGCGCCAGCAGCCAAGACCAAATGAGTGAAGCTTTCTTT

abundance: .
d_gene: .
v_gene: TRBV20-1
j_gene: TRBJ2-2
CDR3aa: CSAATVGELFF
CDR3nt: TGCAGTGCTGCGACAGTCGGGGAGCTGTTTTTT

abundance: .
d_gene: TRBD2
v_gene: TRBV18
j_gene: TRBJ2-3
CDR3aa: CASTKPGLPTGDTQYF
CDR3nt: TGTGCCAGCACCAAGCCGGGACTACCCACCGGAGATACGCAGTATTTT

abundance: .
d_gene: .
v_gene: TRBV2
j_gene: TRBJ2-2
CDR3aa: CASSEMRRNPGELFF
CDR3nt: TGTGCCAGCAGTGAAATGCGGAGGAACCCCGGGGAGCTGTTTTTT

abundance: .
d_gene: .
v_gene: TRBV5-1
j_gene: TRBJ1-4
CDR3aa: CASSLVTGINEKLFF
CDR3nt: TGCGCCAGCAGCTTGGTGACAGGAATTAATGAAAAACTGTTTTTT

abundance: .
d_gene: .
v_gene: TRBV6-5
j_gene: TRBJ1-3
CDR3aa: CASSLTTSGNTIYF
CDR3nt: TGTGCCAGCAGTCTTACCACATCTGGAAACACCATATATTTT

abundance: .
d_gene: .
v_gene: TRBV24-1
j_gene: TRBJ2-5
CDR3aa: CATSDLWETGRETQYF
CDR3nt: TGTGCCACCAGTGATTTATGGGAGACCGGAAGGGAGACCCAGTACTTC

abundance: .
d_gene: .
v_gene: TRBV5-1
j_gene: TRBJ1-5
CDR3aa: CASSLGQSNQPQHF
CDR3nt: TGCGCCAGCAGCTTGGGGCAGTCAAATCAGCCCCAGCATTTT

abundance: .
d_gene: .
v_gene: TRBV7-2
j_gene: TRBJ2-2
CDR3aa: CASSTRQNTGELFF
CDR3nt: TGTGCCAGCAGCACCCGACAAAACACCGGGGAGCTGTTTTTT

abundance: .
d_gene: TRBD2
v_gene: TRBV7-3
j_gene: TRBJ2-3
CDR3aa: CASSSGGRAVDTQYF
CDR3nt: TGTGCCAGCAGCTCGGGCGGGAGGGCTGTCGATACGCAGTATTTT

abundance: .
d_gene: .
v_gene: TRBV28
j_gene: TRBJ1-4
CDR3aa: CASSSTGTNEKLFF
CDR3nt: TGTGCCAGCAGCTCCACAGGGACTAATGAAAAACTGTTTTTT

abundance: .
d_gene: .
v_gene: TRBV10-3
j_gene: TRBJ2-7
CDR3aa: CAIQTTSGYEQYF
CDR3nt: TGTGCCATTCAGACTACTTCAGGCTACGAGCAGTACTTC

abundance: .
d_gene: .
v_gene: TRBV18
j_gene: TRBJ1-1
CDR3aa: CASSPSGVGEAFF
CDR3nt: TGTGCCAGCTCACCTTCAGGGGTCGGTGAAGCTTTCTTT

abundance: .
d_gene: .
v_gene: TRBV7-9
j_gene: TRBJ2-3
CDR3aa: CASSPVHGDTQYF
CDR3nt: TGTGCCAGCAGCCCGGTCCACGGAGATACGCAGTATTTT

abundance: few
d_gene: TRBD1
v_gene: TRBV7-2
j_gene: TRBJ1-2
CDR3aa: CASSAQTGGGVYGYTF
CDR3nt: TGTGCCAGCAGCGCCCAGACAGGGGGCGGTGTCTATGGCTACACCTTC